This TCR beta chain was recorded in a study of T cell clonotyping in hematopoietic cell transplantation. Study-wide background: Cytoreduction preceded collection of pretransplant recipient samples.

For this clone: Its antigen remains unidentified.

Time point described: recipient sample about 28 days before transplant, after cytoreduction. Blood collection times were about day -28 and days 30, 100, 180 posttransplant. Study-level points and caveats: At the given depth, recipient repertoires were over 95% de novo clonotypes. After transplant, recipient diversity fell while pathologically expanded clonotypes grew through day 180.

The CDR3 contains 19 residues. Germline assignment: CDR1 SEHNR and CDR2 FQNEAQ (reference sequence). Unmatched junction bases numbered 10, after V lost 5 bases and J lost 0 bases. Profiled with immunoSEQ multiplex PCR; TCRdb holds only in-frame clones, not every one. The sample consists of roughly 50,000 clones, just over 85% of them appearing once. The TCR originated in a man aged 55-75 years with biphenotypic leukemia. Some clones in this sample may be carry-over from other donors' samples. This specimen was peripheral blood mononuclear cells, taken before stem cell transplant. The V and J genes are TRBV7-9 and TRBJ2-2, with TRBD2 matching 12 bases. CDR3: CASSAGLAGSWANTGELFF. The CDR3 DNA reads as TGTGCCAGCAGCGCAGGACTAGCGGGGAGTTGGGCGAACACCGGGGAGCTGTTTTTT. Combining the CDR3 with reference TRBV7-9 and TRBJ2-2 gives the whole variable domain DTGVSQNPRHKITKRGQNVTFRCDPISEHNRLYWYRQTLGQGPEFLTYFQNEAQLEKSRLLSDRFSAERPKGSFSTLEIQRTEQGDSAMYLCASSAGLAGSWANTGELFFGEGSRLTVL.